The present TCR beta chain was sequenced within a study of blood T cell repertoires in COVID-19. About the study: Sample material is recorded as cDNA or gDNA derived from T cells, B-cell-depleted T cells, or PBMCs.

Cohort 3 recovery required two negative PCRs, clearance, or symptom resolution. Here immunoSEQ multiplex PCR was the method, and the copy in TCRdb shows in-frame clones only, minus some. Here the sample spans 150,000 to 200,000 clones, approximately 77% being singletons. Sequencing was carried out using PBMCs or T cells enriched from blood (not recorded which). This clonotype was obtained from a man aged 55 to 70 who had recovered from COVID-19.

CDR3 sequence: CAWSPPGGYQPQHF. The CDR3 region has the DNA TGTGCCTGGAGTCCCCCAGGGGGCTACCAGCCCCAGCATTTT. The V and J genes are TRBV30 and TRBJ1-5; 8 bases fit TRBD1. The CDR3 runs to 14 residues. CDR1 is GTSNPN, CDR2 SVGIG, per germline (reference sequence). The ends lost 2 bases at V and 7 bases at J; junction bases unmatched: 7.